Sequencing of this T cell receptor beta chain was carried out in a study of T cells in Graves' hyperthyroidism and ophthalmopathy. Study results and limitations: Most thyroid clonotypes expanded above 0.001 were also detected in blood.

Trimming took off 5 bases at V and 5 bases at J, with 12 bases between the two ends. Germline CDR1 reads SGHTA; CDR2 reads FQGNSA. The CDR3 is 13 residues long. Comments on this clonotype: Antigen: not known.

Amplified TCR beta CDR3 regions derived from RNA transcripts. TCR CDR3 underwent first-round RT-PCR with the HTBI primer set. TCRdb called the multiplex PCR reads again in MiXCR, with one record for every CDR3 protein. Of approximately 600,000 distinct CDR3 sequences in the sample, approximately 15% were seen once. The receptor was derived from a middle-aged woman with Graves' ophthalmopathy. The sequencing sample was made of blood. The rearrangement uses TRBV7-2 and TRBJ1-2; D remains unclear. This chain's CDR3 is CASSPTPGYGYTF. CDR3 nucleotide sequence: TGTGCCAGCAGCCCAACTCCGGGGTATGGCTACACCTTC.